These 14 T cell receptor beta chains were all obtained from the same sample, sequenced in a study of blood T cell repertoires in COVID-19. Here immunoSEQ multiplex PCR was the method, and the copy in TCRdb shows in-frame clones only, minus some. The profile shows roughly 180,000 clones, around 85% of them singletons. The sample comprised peripheral blood. These receptors were collected from a woman in her sixties or seventies with acute or convalescent COVID-19.

The genes are TRBV15 and TRBJ2-1, with D possibly TRBD1 on 5 matching bases. The CDR3 runs 13 residues. Looked up from germline, CDR1 is LNHNV and CDR2 is YYDKDF (reference sequence). Trimming shortened V by 0 bases and J by 14 bases, and 14 bases separated the two germline ends. The CDR3 bases are TGTGCCACCAGCAGAGATAGGGGCTTCACTGAGTTCTTC. Amino acids: CATSRDRGFTEFF.

The CDR3 DNA reads TGTGCCAGCAGCTTAGCGGCCCGGACAGGGGGCGAGATAAACACCGGGGAGCTGTTTTTT. Translating it yields CASSLAARTGGEINTGELFF. J is TRBJ2-2 and V is TRBV7-8, with 11 positions matching TRBD1. The germline V gene has CDR1 SGHVS and CDR2 FQNEAQ. CDR3 length: 20 amino acids. Trimming removed 0 bases from V and 2 bases from J; junction bases left unmatched: 11.

This chain links TRBV12-2 with TRBJ1-1; the D call of TRBD1 is as the table states it, not checked on the DNA. TRBV12-2 corresponds to a pseudogene. There are 14 residues in the CDR3. As DNA, the CDR3 is TGTGCAAGTCGCTTAATGCAGGGGCACACTGAAGCTTTCTTT. Its translation is CASRLMQGHTEAFF.

This chain joins TRBV5-4 and TRBJ2-6, with D perhaps matching TRBD2 (6 bases). CDR3 length: 18 amino acids. From germline, CDR1 is SGHNT and CDR2 YYREEE (reference sequence). V was trimmed by 0 bases and J by 2 bases, leaving 15 bases between them. CDR3 DNA: TGTGCCAGCAGCTTGGATGCTCCAACGGGGGCTGGGGCCAACGTCCTGACTTTC. Protein: CASSLDAPTGAGANVLTF.

The gene calls are TRBV7-9 and TRBJ1-6; D is unclear. Trimming removed 5 bases at V and 9 bases at J, with 8 bases between. The germline V gene has CDR1 SEHNR and CDR2 FQNEAQ (reference sequence). The CDR3 length is 12 residues. Here the CDR3 reads CASSKEVSPLHF. CDR3 DNA: TGTGCCAGCAGCAAGGAGGTTTCACCCCTCCACTTT.

This clone was seen only once. The chain uses TRBV28 and TRBJ1-4; TRBD1 might be the D (5 bases). The CDR3 consists of 11 residues. The V gene's germline CDR1 is MDHEN and CDR2 SYDVKM. Trimming took 5 bases from V and 11 from J, leaving 9 bases between them. CDR3 sequence: CASSREGKLFF. The DNA for the CDR3 is TGTGCCAGCAGTCGGGAGGGGAAACTGTTTTTT.

The rearrangement uses TRBV3-1 (or the pseudogene TRBV3-2) and TRBJ2-3, with D unresolved. The CDR3 has 18 residues. Germline CDR1 reads LGHDT; CDR2 reads YNNKEL (reference sequence). V gave up 2 bases and J gave up 6 bases, with 24 bases separating them. CDR3 sequence: CASSQTPDLRPPPDTQYF. Written as DNA, the CDR3 is TGTGCCAGCAGCCAAACCCCTGACTTGAGACCGCCGCCGGATACGCAGTATTTT.

The chain uses TRBV28 and TRBJ2-1, with a weak D call TRBD2 (6 bases). Between the trimmed V and J ends, which lost 6 bases and 9 bases, there was a span of 12 bases. Germline assignment: CDR1 MDHEN and CDR2 SYDVKM. The CDR3 contains 12 residues. The DNA for the CDR3 is TGTGCCAGCAGCCCACGGGGGACTGAGCAGTTCTTC. It encodes CASSPRGTEQFF.

The V and J genes are TRBV13 and TRBJ2-1; tentatively, D is TRBD2 (6 bases). Germline CDR1 PRHDT, CDR2 FYEKMQ (reference sequence). V was trimmed by 11 bases and J by 0 bases, leaving 17 bases between them. The CDR3 length is 15 residues. CDR3 bases: TGTGCCCGCGAGTTGGAGGGCCTCTCCTACAATGAGCAGTTCTTC. Encoded protein: CARELEGLSYNEQFF.

This rearrangement joins TRBV27 to TRBJ2-3; possible D gene TRBD2, 6 bases. Germline V gene sequence: CDR1 MNHEY, CDR2 SMNVEV (reference sequence). The CDR3 is 15 residues long. Trimming cost V 5 bases and J 4 bases, with 16 bases left between them. CDR3 sequence (DNA): TGTGCCAGCAGTCCCCTACTAGCTGTATCAGATACGCAGTATTTT. This translates into CASSPLLAVSDTQYF.

To note about this clone: The sample contains more than one DNA sequence encoding this CDR3. V usage is TRBV18 and J usage is TRBJ2-1, with unresolved D. The CDR3 is made up of 13 amino acids. Looked up from germline, CDR1 is KGHSH and CDR2 is LQKENI. V was shortened by 2 bases and J by 3 bases, with 5 bases between the two germline ends. CDR3 region: CASSPESYNEQFF. The CDR3, as DNA: TGTGCCAGCTCACCAGAGAGCTACAATGAGCAGTTCTTC.

The V call is TRBV27, the J call TRBJ2-1, with TRBD1 as a possible D gene (5 bases). The CDR3 consists of 14 residues. Germline assignment: CDR1 MNHEY and CDR2 SMNVEV (reference sequence). The V end was cut by 0 bases, the J end by 7 bases, with 10 bases between. The CDR3 coding sequence is TGTGCCAGCAGTTTATCTCAGGGCCGGAATGAGCAGTTCTTC. Translation gives CASSLSQGRNEQFF.

This chain joins TRBV13 and TRBJ2-7; D is possibly TRBD2 (6 bases). There are 14 residues in the CDR3. Trimming left V 2 bases short and J 0 bases short, with 8 bases between. Germline V CDR1 and CDR2: PRHDT, FYEKMQ (reference sequence). The chain's CDR3 is CASSLPGSSYEQYF. CDR3 coding DNA: TGTGCCAGCAGCTTACCCGGGAGCTCCTACGAGCAGTACTTC.

This sequence joins TRBV5-1 and TRBJ1-5, with 12 bases identical to TRBD1. V dropped 4 bases and J dropped 7; count of bases not matched to a gene: 6. In germline, CDR1 is SGHRS, CDR2 YFSETQ. CDR3 size: 15 residues. CDR3 region: CASSPGTGGSQPQHF. The CDR3 nucleotides are TGCGCCAGCAGCCCCGGGACAGGGGGCTCGCAGCCCCAGCATTTT.